The rows below give T cell receptor beta chains drawn from one sample of a study of shared clonotypes between healthy human individuals. Sequencing used immunoSEQ multiplex PCR; TCRdb keeps in-frame clones, though not all of them. The sample holds about 1 million clones, approximately 70% seen once. The sequenced material came from memory CD4+ T cells sorted from blood. Receptors were obtained from a man younger than 35 in good health. The CDR3 runs from the conserved cysteine through the conserved F or W.

len: 16; j_gene: TRBJ2-1; v_gene: TRBV5-1; CDR3aa: CASSLGVSGAYNEQFF
len: 13; j_gene: TRBJ1-4; v_gene: TRBV2; CDR3aa: CASRGGVGEKLFF
len: 13; j_gene: TRBJ1-5; v_gene: TRBV6-6; CDR3aa: CASTGASNQPQHF
len: 15; j_gene: TRBJ1-1; v_gene: TRBV7-2; CDR3aa: CASSLSLVSTDEAFF
len: 14; j_gene: TRBJ2-2; v_gene: TRBV29-1; CDR3aa: CSVARGMNTGELFF
len: 13; j_gene: TRBJ1-6; v_gene: TRBV12-2; CDR3aa: CASRGRGVPPLHF
len: 14; j_gene: TRBJ2-5; v_gene: TRBV7-9; CDR3aa: CASSPGQGQETQYF
len: 14; j_gene: TRBJ2-7; v_gene: TRBV6-1; CDR3aa: CASTRGSYNYEQYF
len: 13; j_gene: TRBJ1-1; v_gene: TRBV19; CDR3aa: CASTPTGITEAFF
len: 16; j_gene: TRBJ2-5; v_gene: TRBV7-2; CDR3aa: CASSVTSGRGPETQYF
len: 14; j_gene: TRBJ2-5; v_gene: TRBV6-1; CDR3aa: CASSEAGREETQYF
len: 15; j_gene: TRBJ1-2; v_gene: TRBV10-3; CDR3aa: CAISVQQGSNYGYTF
len: 12; j_gene: TRBJ2-1; v_gene: TRBV11-1; CDR3aa: CASSLGGGEQFF
len: 12; j_gene: TRBJ1-2; v_gene: TRBV25-1; CDR3aa: CASSQGWYGYTF
len: 14; j_gene: TRBJ1-1; v_gene: TRBV30; CDR3aa: CAWSARTRNTEAFF
len: 16; j_gene: TRBJ2-2; v_gene: TRBV7-3; CDR3aa: CASSLAGAQFAGELFF
len: 13; j_gene: TRBJ1-3; v_gene: TRBV5-1; CDR3aa: CASSLGLGNTIYF
len: 14; j_gene: TRBJ1-1; v_gene: TRBV27; CDR3aa: CASSLDRAFTEAFF
len: 14; j_gene: TRBJ1-2; v_gene: TRBV18; CDR3aa: CASSQQSSNYGYTF
len: 15; j_gene: TRBJ2-1; v_gene: TRBV7-6; CDR3aa: CASSLTSGTYNEQFF
len: 13; j_gene: TRBJ1-1; v_gene: TRBV7-9; CDR3aa: CASFRTANTEAFF
len: 12; j_gene: TRBJ2-7; v_gene: TRBV5-1; CDR3aa: CASSDTIYEQYF
len: 16; j_gene: TRBJ1-6; v_gene: TRBV19; CDR3aa: CASSTRGQSYNSPLHF
len: 14; j_gene: TRBJ2-7; v_gene: TRBV13; CDR3aa: CASSLQGARHEQYF